Listed below are T cell receptor beta chains from one sample, sequenced in a study of blood T cells in healthy people across ages. TCRdb analysed the 5' RACE reads with MiXCR anew, one entry per CDR3 protein. The sample contains about 1.1 million distinct CDR3 sequences, 35% to 40% of which appear only once. Source material: blood. Receptors originate from a man aged 18 to 29 in good health. The CDR3 runs from the conserved cysteine through the conserved F or W. Fields, in order: J gene, D gene, clone size, V gene, CDR3 protein, CDR3 DNA. The D gene is left open where the match is weak. Clone size is shown for a subset of rows, as once, few, many or a class of expanded clone.

J: TRBJ2-7
D: .
size: once
V: TRBV29-1
CDR3: CSALSRPTYGQYF
DNA: TGCAGCGCCCTGAGCAGGCCGACCTACGGGCAGTACTTC

J: TRBJ1-2
D: TRBD1
size: .
V: TRBV20-1
CDR3: CSASPAGGNYGYTF
DNA: TGCAGTGCTAGTCCGGCAGGGGGTAACTATGGCTACACCTTC

J: TRBJ2-5
D: .
size: .
V: TRBV12-3/TRBV12-4
CDR3: CASSHGTGETQYF
DNA: TGTGCCAGCAGTCATGGCACAGGCGAGACCCAGTACTTC

J: TRBJ2-1
D: .
size: once
V: TRBV4-3
CDR3: CASSQERESSYNEQFF
DNA: TGCGCCAGCAGCCAAGAGCGGGAAAGCTCCTACAATGAGCAGTTCTTC

J: TRBJ1-1
D: .
size: .
V: TRBV7-9
CDR3: CAGGGSLSLNTEAFF
DNA: TGTGCCGGGGGGGGCAGCCTCTCGTTGAACACTGAAGCTTTCTTT

J: TRBJ1-1
D: .
size: .
V: TRBV5-1
CDR3: CASSLVTATPNTEAFF
DNA: TGCGCCAGCAGCTTGGTCACGGCGACCCCGAACACTGAAGCTTTCTTT

J: TRBJ1-2
D: .
size: few
V: TRBV3-1
CDR3: CASSQDRAGDYGYTF
DNA: TGTGCCAGCAGCCAAGATCGGGCAGGAGACTATGGCTACACCTTC

J: TRBJ2-3
D: .
size: few
V: TRBV29-1
CDR3: CSVDQYRAPRGGQYF
DNA: TGCAGCGTTGATCAATACAGGGCTCCTCGTGGTGGGCAGTATTTT

J: TRBJ1-5
D: .
size: .
V: TRBV6-2/TRBV6-3
CDR3: CASTQPGRTTQPQHF
DNA: TGTGCCAGCACCCAACCCGGAAGGACGACTCAGCCCCAGCATTTT

J: TRBJ2-5
D: TRBD2
size: .
V: TRBV4-3
CDR3: CASSQEPTSGGEETQYF
DNA: TGCGCCAGCAGCCAAGAACCAACTAGCGGGGGGGAAGAGACCCAGTACTTC

J: TRBJ1-5
D: .
size: .
V: TRBV7-6
CDR3: CASSWGQGRNQPQHF
DNA: TGTGCCAGCAGCTGGGGGCAGGGGCGCAATCAGCCCCAGCATTTT

J: TRBJ2-3
D: TRBD2
size: .
V: TRBV7-3
CDR3: CASSLGLAGGRWPDTRYF
DNA: TGTGCCAGCAGCTTAGGTCTAGCGGGGGGACGATGGCCAGATACGCGGTATTTT

J: TRBJ2-3
D: .
size: .
V: TRBV12-3/TRBV12-4
CDR3: CASSLLRGTDTQYF
DNA: TGTGCCAGCAGTTTATTGCGGGGCACAGATACGCAGTATTTT

J: TRBJ2-1
D: TRBD2
size: .
V: TRBV12-3/TRBV12-4
CDR3: CASSSGLAGASSYNEQFF
DNA: TGTGCCAGCAGTTCAGGACTAGCGGGGGCGAGCTCCTACAATGAGCAGTTCTTC

J: TRBJ2-3
D: TRBD1
size: .
V: TRBV13
CDR3: CASSWGQATDTQYF
DNA: TGTGCCAGCAGCTGGGGACAGGCTACAGATACGCAGTATTTT

J: TRBJ2-1
D: .
size: .
V: TRBV3-1
CDR3: CASSQGVTRPGNEQFF
DNA: TGTGCCAGCAGCCAAGGCGTGACGCGACCGGGCAATGAGCAGTTCTTC

J: TRBJ1-3
D: .
size: .
V: TRBV3-1
CDR3: CASSQVTGVSGNTIYF
DNA: TGTGCCAGCAGCCAAGTAACAGGCGTCTCTGGAAACACCATATATTTT

J: TRBJ1-2
D: .
size: few
V: TRBV7-9
CDR3: CASSLGEGTFDYGYTF
DNA: TGTGCCAGCAGCTTAGGGGAGGGCACCTTTGACTATGGCTACACCTTC

J: TRBJ1-2
D: TRBD1
size: few
V: TRBV6-2/TRBV6-3
CDR3: CASSYSATGWNGYTF
DNA: TGTGCCAGCAGTTACTCTGCGACAGGGTGGAATGGCTACACCTTC

J: TRBJ2-7
D: .
size: .
V: TRBV4-3
CDR3: CASSQDFVTGRPYEQYF
DNA: TGCGCCAGCAGCCAAGATTTTGTGACAGGGAGGCCCTACGAGCAGTACTTC

J: TRBJ1-1
D: .
size: .
V: TRBV20-1
CDR3: CSANLDGPIEAFF
DNA: TGCAGTGCCAATCTGGACGGCCCCATTGAAGCTTTCTTT

J: TRBJ2-1
D: TRBD2
size: .
V: TRBV10-3
CDR3: CAIGTSGGARFF
DNA: TGTGCCATAGGGACTAGCGGGGGGGCGAGGTTCTTC

J: TRBJ2-1
D: TRBD2
size: .
V: TRBV20-1
CDR3: CSANVAGLASNEQFF
DNA: TGCAGTGCTAACGTAGCGGGACTAGCGTCCAATGAGCAGTTCTTC

J: TRBJ1-1
D: TRBD1
size: .
V: TRBV12-3/TRBV12-4
CDR3: CASSRRGPDRAEAFF
DNA: TGTGCCAGCAGCCGCAGGGGGCCGGATAGAGCTGAAGCTTTCTTT

J: TRBJ2-7
D: TRBD1
size: .
V: TRBV6-5
CDR3: CASSYATGAGEQYF
DNA: TGTGCCAGCAGTTACGCGACAGGGGCAGGCGAGCAGTACTTC

J: TRBJ2-7
D: .
size: .
V: TRBV27
CDR3: CASSLTTAYNEQYF
DNA: TGTGCCAGCAGTCTTACGACAGCGTACAATGAGCAGTACTTC

J: TRBJ1-5
D: .
size: .
V: TRBV10-3
CDR3: CAISAGRGGNQPQHF
DNA: TGTGCCATCTCGGCAGGTCGAGGGGGCAATCAGCCCCAGCATTTT

J: TRBJ2-2
D: .
size: .
V: TRBV12-3/TRBV12-4
CDR3: CASTLRAPTGELFF
DNA: TGTGCCAGCACCCTACGGGCCCCCACCGGGGAGCTGTTTTTT

J: TRBJ2-7
D: TRBD1
size: few
V: TRBV28
CDR3: CASTPDRRGEQYF
DNA: TGTGCCAGCACCCCGGACAGGCGCGGCGAGCAGTACTTC

J: TRBJ2-2
D: .
size: .
V: TRBV4-2
CDR3: CASSYGALDTGELFF
DNA: TGTGCCAGCAGCTACGGGGCTTTGGACACCGGGGAGCTGTTTTTT

J: TRBJ1-6
D: .
size: few
V: TRBV4-3
CDR3: CASSQDPPAGLNNSPLHF
DNA: TGCGCCAGCAGCCAAGATCCCCCGGCAGGACTAAATAATTCACCCCTCCACTTT

J: TRBJ1-2
D: .
size: .
V: TRBV14
CDR3: CASSRGPLNYGYTF
DNA: TGTGCCAGCAGCCGGGGTCCCCTTAACTATGGCTACACCTTC

J: TRBJ1-2
D: TRBD1
size: .
V: TRBV2
CDR3: CAIRDRKGSYGYTF
DNA: TGTGCCATCCGGGACAGGAAGGGGTCCTATGGCTACACCTTC

J: TRBJ2-1
D: TRBD1
size: .
V: TRBV6-5
CDR3: CASSHYSFDREREQFF
DNA: TGTGCCAGCAGTCACTACTCGTTTGACAGGGAAAGGGAGCAGTTCTTC

J: TRBJ2-4
D: .
size: .
V: TRBV6-5
CDR3: CASSMDGEYVEQYF
DNA: TGTGCCAGCAGCATGGACGGGGAGTACGTTGAGCAGTACTTC

J: TRBJ1-2
D: .
size: .
V: TRBV29-1
CDR3: CSVVSKSVSEDAYGYTF
DNA: TGCAGCGTTGTAAGTAAATCCGTTTCGGAAGATGCCTATGGCTACACCTTC

J: TRBJ1-2
D: .
size: .
V: TRBV7-8
CDR3: CASSWARVSFNYGHTF
DNA: TGTGCCAGCAGCTGGGCCCGGGTCTCTTTTAACTATGGCCACACCTTC

J: TRBJ2-3
D: TRBD2
size: few
V: TRBV6-5
CDR3: CASSYGSGGSTDTQYF
DNA: TGTGCCAGCAGTTATGGTAGCGGGGGAAGCACAGATACGCAGTATTTT

J: TRBJ1-3
D: .
size: .
V: TRBV10-3
CDR3: CTTALVGGRISGNTIYF
DNA: TGTACCACCGCCTTGGTGGGGGGAAGAATCTCAGGAAACACCATATATTTT

J: TRBJ2-5
D: .
size: few
V: TRBV6-2/TRBV6-3
CDR3: CASRSSGQETQYF
DNA: TGTGCCAGCAGATCTTCGGGTCAAGAGACCCAGTACTTC

J: TRBJ1-1
D: .
size: .
V: TRBV10-3
CDR3: CAIRDSMNTEAFF
DNA: TGTGCCATCAGGGACAGCATGAACACTGAAGCTTTCTTT

J: TRBJ2-1
D: TRBD2
size: .
V: TRBV20-1
CDR3: CSAIGGGAYNEQFF
DNA: TGCAGTGCTATTGGCGGGGGGGCCTACAATGAGCAGTTCTTC

J: TRBJ1-4
D: TRBD1
size: once
V: TRBV6-6
CDR3: CTSSPDRGYEKLFF
DNA: TGTACCAGCAGTCCGGACAGGGGGTATGAAAAACTGTTTTTT

J: TRBJ1-2
D: .
size: many
V: TRBV25-1
CDR3: CASSELGARYGYTF
DNA: TGTGCCAGCAGTGAATTGGGGGCTAGGTATGGCTACACCTTC

J: TRBJ1-1
D: .
size: .
V: TRBV7-3
CDR3: CASSLKIVLSTEAFF
DNA: TGTGCCAGCAGCTTAAAAATAGTCTTGTCCACTGAAGCTTTCTTT

J: TRBJ2-3
D: TRBD2
size: few
V: TRBV7-3
CDR3: CASSLNPGGQGITDTQYF
DNA: TGTGCCAGCAGCTTAAACCCGGGAGGGCAGGGCATCACAGATACGCAGTATTTT

J: TRBJ2-2
D: .
size: .
V: TRBV4-3
CDR3: CASSQVWDTGELFF
DNA: TGCGCCAGCAGCCAAGTTTGGGACACCGGGGAGCTGTTTTTT

J: TRBJ2-7
D: .
size: .
V: TRBV14
CDR3: CASSQIFGYEQYF
DNA: TGTGCCAGCAGCCAGATTTTTGGCTACGAGCAGTACTTC

J: TRBJ2-7
D: .
size: few
V: TRBV6-1
CDR3: CASRAQGGPYEQYF
DNA: TGTGCCAGCAGAGCGCAGGGAGGCCCCTACGAGCAGTACTTC

J: TRBJ1-2
D: .
size: many
V: TRBV6-1
CDR3: CASSDGSYGYTF
DNA: TGTGCCAGCAGTGATGGGTCCTATGGCTACACCTTC

J: TRBJ2-7
D: TRBD1
size: few
V: TRBV20-1
CDR3: CSAFRQGGYEQYF
DNA: TGCAGTGCTTTCCGACAGGGTGGTTACGAGCAGTACTTC

J: TRBJ2-5
D: TRBD2
size: many
V: TRBV27
CDR3: CASSSLPAGSSETQYF
DNA: TGTGCCAGCAGTTCCCTCCCAGCGGGGTCTTCAGAGACCCAGTACTTC

J: TRBJ2-1
D: TRBD2
size: .
V: TRBV20-1
CDR3: CSASSGGGYNEQFF
DNA: TGCAGTGCTAGTAGCGGGGGGGGTTACAATGAGCAGTTCTTC

J: TRBJ1-2
D: .
size: .
V: TRBV2
CDR3: CASSWTALYGYTF
DNA: TGTGCCAGCAGCTGGACGGCTCTCTATGGCTACACCTTC